This entry is about one T cell receptor (beta chain). TCRdb re-called the 5' RACE reads; one entry per CDR3 protein, DNA not given. Recorded for this sample: 440,000 or so distinct CDR3 sequences. This entry belongs to a study of T cells expressing NK-cell markers. Study at large: Repertoires of TCR beta were obtained from T cells sorted as CD3+CD56+NKG2C+, CD3+CD56+NKG2C- and CD3+CD56-NKG2C+.

This CDR3 is built from 13 residues. Germline V lookup: CDR1 ENHRY, CDR2 SYGVKD. The receptor's source is a woman between 18 and 70 years old in good health. The specimen was blood T cells: a sorted CD56 or NKG2C T cell subset, CD4+ or CD8+ T cells, or bulk PBMC T cells (not recorded which). V and J are TRBV10-3 and TRBJ1-1; lacking DNA, the TRBD1 call made by TCRdb goes unchecked. CDR3: CAISSGEYTEAFF.